The next 8 T cell receptor beta chains were all read from a single sample in a study of blood T cells in healthy people across ages. Alongside a J-beta primer mix, a sample-barcoded 5' primer served in a second PCR lasting roughly 6 to 11 cycles. MiXCR, applied by TCRdb to the 5' RACE reads, yields one record per CDR3 protein. The repertoire has approximately 820,000 distinct CDR3 sequences, under 55% of them found once; the top ten carry around 18%. Sequenced: blood. These receptors all come from a man aged 60-69 years in good health.

This clonotype has only a few counts. V and J are TRBV20-1 and TRBJ2-4; TRBD2 agrees at 11 bases. The DNA end favors TRBJ2-7, so the J call may be wrong. Germline V gives CDR1 DFQATT, CDR2 SNEGSKA (reference sequence). The CDR3 runs to 13 residues. CDR3 nucleotide sequence: TGCAGTGCTCCACTAGCGGGGGTTGTCGAGCAGTACTTC. Protein sequence: CSAPLAGVVEQYF.

The chain joins TRBV7-9 to TRBJ1-2; 10 bases match TRBD1. The CDR3 consists of 14 residues. Germline CDR1 reads SEHNR; CDR2 reads FQNEAQ (reference sequence). With V trimmed by 5 bases and J by 7 bases, 7 bases remained unmatched. CDR3 nucleotide sequence: TGTGCCAGCAGCCTAGGACAGGGGGACGGTGGCTACACCTTC. Its translation: CASSLGQGDGGYTF. Drawing the rest from reference TRBV7-9 and TRBJ1-2, the complete variable domain is DTGVSQNPRHKITKRGQNVTFRCDPISEHNRLYWYRQTLGQGPEFLTYFQNEAQLEKSRLLSDRFSAERPKGSFSTLEIQRTEQGDSAMYLCASSLGQGDGGYTFGSGTRLTVV.

CDR3 nucleotide sequence: TGTGCCAGCAGTTTACGAGGGGAGGATTTCTTT. Translating gives CASSLRGEDFF. The V gene is TRBV27, the J gene TRBJ1-1; D is possibly TRBD1 (5 bases). This CDR3 spans 11 amino acids. Trimming removed 2 bases from V and 13 bases from J, with 11 bases in between. The germline V gene has CDR1 MNHEY and CDR2 SMNVEV (reference sequence).

This rearrangement joins TRBV3-1 to TRBJ2-2; 9 bases line up with TRBD1. Trimming removed 6 bases from V and 6 bases from J; junction bases left unmatched: 14. The CDR3 is made up of 17 amino acids. Germline CDR1 is LGHDT and CDR2 is YNNKEL (reference sequence). The CDR3 region has the DNA TGTGCCAGCAGAGAAGGGTCCGGGACAGGGCGTGCCGGGGAGCTGTTTTTT. Translating it yields CASREGSGTGRAGELFF.

The genes are TRBV15 and TRBJ2-1; D perhaps matches TRBD1 (5 bases). The CDR3 runs 12 residues. Trimming removed 5 bases from V and 15 bases from J, with 17 bases in between. In germline, CDR1 is LNHNV, CDR2 YYDKDF (reference sequence). This chain's CDR3 is CATSLLQGQPFF. As DNA, the CDR3 is TGTGCCACCAGCCTACTTCAGGGCCAGCCGTTCTTC.

The chain employs TRBV9 and TRBJ1-5, with D tentatively TRBD1 (5 bases). Germline V gives CDR1 SGDLS, CDR2 YYNGEE. V gave up 6 bases and J gave up 6 bases, with 16 bases separating them. CDR3 length: 14 residues. CDR3 coding DNA: TGTGCCAGCACACCGGGACCAAGTAGTCAGCCCCAGCATTTT. Residues: CASTPGPSSQPQHF.

CDR3 sequence reads: CASQQLAGGTDTQYF. The CDR3 DNA sequence: TGTGCCAGCCAACAACTAGCGGGGGGCACAGATACGCAGTATTTT. This chain joins TRBV12-3 or TRBV12-4 and TRBJ2-3, with 11 nucleotides matching TRBD2. The CDR3 covers 15 residues. V was clipped by 8 bases and J by 1 base; unmatched bases: 5.

This clonotype occurred a few times. The V and J genes are TRBV5-1 and TRBJ2-3; 11 bases line up with TRBD2. Germline V gene data show CDR1 as SGHRS and CDR2 as YFSETQ. The CDR3 is 17 residues long. V lost 4 bases, J lost 2 bases, and 9 bases stayed unmatched. This CDR3 reads CASSPSSGGTDTDTQYF. The CDR3 DNA sequence: TGCGCCAGCAGCCCATCTAGCGGGGGGACCGACACAGATACGCAGTATTTT.